This T cell receptor (beta chain) appears in the sequencing data of a study of tumor-infiltrating lymphocytes in primary liver carcinoma. Whole-study findings and limits: Merely some 7.5-25% of top clones spanned all five tumor regions. Tumors significantly exceeded blood in top-250-clone fraction (p = 0.039).

Bulk tissue was left unsorted, and RNA and DNA were co-extracted from 20-30 mg of it. No treatment had been given to the patients, who were chronically infected with HBV. The proportion of viable tumor cells exceeded 75% in every tumor sample. CDR1 is MNHNY and CDR2 is SVGAGI in the germline V gene (reference sequence). The CDR3 is 16 residues long. As for this clonotype: Its antigen is unidentified. One end of the junction is discordant with germline, which a read error may explain.

The input was about 490 ng total RNA; TCR beta cDNA was made from it with a constant-region primer. Construction of TCR beta libraries relied on three successive nested multiplex PCR rounds employing slightly modified ARM-PCR. Researchers ran the first two PCR rounds for roughly 10 cycles each with TRBV1-TRBV30 forward primers and a C-beta reverse primer. Each CDR3 protein gets one entry after TCRdb re-called the multiplex PCR reads with MiXCR. The repertoire consists of under 45,000 distinct CDR3 sequences, with roughly 73% occurring once and the leading ten covering 15% to 20%. The chain recombines TRBV6-6 with TRBJ1-1; D is possibly TRBD1 (5 bases). Material: liver tumor tissue from sampling region 2. Subset: tumor region T2, inferior pole. This clonotype originated in a man aged 40-49 years with primary liver carcinoma and hepatitis B virus infection. This chain's CDR3 is CAGSYRLVSMNTEAFF. For the CDR3, the DNA is TGTGCCGGCAGTTACAGGCTCGTTAGCATGAACACTGAAGCTTTCTTT.